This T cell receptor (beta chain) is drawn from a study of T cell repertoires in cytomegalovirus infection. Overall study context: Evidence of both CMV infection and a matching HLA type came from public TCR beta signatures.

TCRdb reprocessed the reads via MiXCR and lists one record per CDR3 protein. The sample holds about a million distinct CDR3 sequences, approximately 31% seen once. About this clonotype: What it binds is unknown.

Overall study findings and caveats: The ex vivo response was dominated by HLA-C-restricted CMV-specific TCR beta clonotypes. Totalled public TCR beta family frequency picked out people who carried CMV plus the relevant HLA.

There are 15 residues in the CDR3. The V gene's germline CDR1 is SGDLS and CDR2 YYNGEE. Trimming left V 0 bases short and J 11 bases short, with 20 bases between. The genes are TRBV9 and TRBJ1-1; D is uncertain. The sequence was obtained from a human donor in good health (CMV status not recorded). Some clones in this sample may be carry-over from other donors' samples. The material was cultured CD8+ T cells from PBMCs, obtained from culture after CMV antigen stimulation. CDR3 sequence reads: CASSVVEGKNRGAFF. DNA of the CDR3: TGTGCCAGCAGCGTAGTGGAAGGGAAGAACCGCGGGGCTTTCTTT.